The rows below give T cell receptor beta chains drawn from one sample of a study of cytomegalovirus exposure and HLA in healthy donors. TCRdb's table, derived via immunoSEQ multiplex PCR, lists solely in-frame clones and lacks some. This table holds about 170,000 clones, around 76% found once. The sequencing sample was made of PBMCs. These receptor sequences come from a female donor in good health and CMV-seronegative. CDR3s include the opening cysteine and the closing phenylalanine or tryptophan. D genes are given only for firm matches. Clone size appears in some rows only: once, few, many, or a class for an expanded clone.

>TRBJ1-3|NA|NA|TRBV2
TGTGCCAGCAGCCCCGAGGGAATGGATGGAAACACCATATATTTT
CASSPEGMDGNTIYF
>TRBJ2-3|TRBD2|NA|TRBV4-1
TGCGCCAGCAGCCCAACCGGGACTAGCGGGGGGGTTCCCCCAGATACGCAGTATTTT
CASSPTGTSGGVPPDTQYF
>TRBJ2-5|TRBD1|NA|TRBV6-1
TGTGCCAGCACCGGACAGGCGCAAGAGACCCAGTACTTC
CASTGQAQETQYF
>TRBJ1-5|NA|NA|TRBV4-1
TGCGCCAGCAGCCAAAGTCTGGCCAGGGCGAGCAATCAGCCCCAGCATTTT
CASSQSLARASNQPQHF
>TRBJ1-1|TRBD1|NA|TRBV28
TGTGCCAGCAGCCGGGGGGACCTGGCAGGGGGCGGCACTGAAGCTTTCTTT
CASSRGDLAGGGTEAFF
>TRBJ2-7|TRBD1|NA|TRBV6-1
TGTGCCAGCAGTGAAGTTACAGGGGGCCTCTACGAGCAGTACTTC
CASSEVTGGLYEQYF
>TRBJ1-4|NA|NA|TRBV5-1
TGCGCCAGCAGCTTGGATCCAGGGGCGGCAACTAATGAAAAACTGTTTTTT
CASSLDPGAATNEKLFF
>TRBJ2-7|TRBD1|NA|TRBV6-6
TGTGCCAGCCGGACAGGGGGGTCCTACGAGCAGTACTTC
CASRTGGSYEQYF
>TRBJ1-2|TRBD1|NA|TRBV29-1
TGCAGCGTTGATTACAGGGGCGGGTATGGCTACACCTTC
CSVDYRGGYGYTF
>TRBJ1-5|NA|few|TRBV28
TGTGCCAGCAGACAGGGAGCTTGGTCTCAGCCCCAGCATTTT
CASRQGAWSQPQHF
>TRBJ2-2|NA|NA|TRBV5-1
TGCGCCAGCAGCTTGGAGGCGGGAAACACCGGGGAGCTGTTTTTT
CASSLEAGNTGELFF
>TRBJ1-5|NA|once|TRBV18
TGTGCCAGCTCACCAATAGGGGCTCAGCCCCAGCATTTT
CASSPIGAQPQHF
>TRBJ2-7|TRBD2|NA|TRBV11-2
TGTGCCAGCAGCCCAGAAGCGGGACGGGTTTACGAGCAGTACTTC
CASSPEAGRVYEQYF
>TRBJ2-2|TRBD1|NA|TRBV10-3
TGTGCCATCAGTCCGGGACAGGAAATCACCGGGGAGCTGTTTTTT
CAISPGQEITGELFF